This TCR beta chain appears in the sequencing data of a study of vaccination effects on CD4 cells after COVID-19. It was after approximately 11 days of culture that CD4+ T cells were isolated. TCRdb keeps only in-frame clones here, not all; method: immunoSEQ multiplex PCR. This table has roughly 68,000 clones, under 80% appearing once. The CDR3 covers 16 residues. Per the germline V gene, CDR1 is SGHTA and CDR2 is FQGNSA. Trimming removed 3 bases at V and 0 bases at J, with 15 bases between. A word on this clone: The antigen is undetermined.

The V and J genes are TRBV7-2 and TRBJ2-7, with D perhaps TRBD1 (6 bases). The material was CD4+ T cells from PBMCs cultured without peptide, obtained before COVID-19 vaccination. The sequence came from a human donor who had a prior SARS-CoV-2 infection. CDR3 sequence: CASSLMARDNSYEQYF. In DNA, the CDR3 is TGTGCCAGCAGCTTGATGGCCCGGGACAACTCCTACGAGCAGTACTTC.